This T cell receptor (beta chain) was obtained from a study of T-cell memory formation after mild COVID-19. Findings of the study overall: Contracting clones from day 15 to 85 showed balanced CD4/CD8; later expanders favored CD4+. CD8+ contracting clones occupied EMRA, while CD4+ ones occupied mainly CM and EM.

TCR alpha and TCR beta cDNA libraries with sample barcodes and UMIs came from 5'RACE using constant-segment primers. One entry per CDR3 protein results from TCRdb running MiXCR on the 5' RACE reads. The sample has fewer than 300,000 distinct CDR3 sequences; 16% are singletons. The germline V and J ends were trimmed by 3 bases and 2 bases, with 7 bases remaining between them. The CDR3 is made up of 13 amino acids. Germline CDR1 reads KGHSH; CDR2 reads LQKENI. Turning to this clonotype: Its antigen is still unknown.

The source of this sequence is a man between 18 and 35 years old who had mild COVID-19 (a few samples of this study predate the infection). Cell type and time point are not known. The genes are TRBV18 and TRBJ1-2; D uncertain. Sequenced material: PBMCs or a T cell subset sorted from them (not recorded which). The CDR3 protein is CASSPQENYGYTF. The CDR3 DNA sequence: TGTGCCAGCTCACCCCAGGAAAACTATGGCTACACCTTC.